This is a list of T cell receptor beta chains from one sample in a study of blood T cells in healthy people across ages. TCRdb reprocessed the 5' RACE reads via MiXCR and lists one record per CDR3 protein. The sample lists around 800,000 distinct CDR3 sequences; about 45% were seen once. Sequencing input: blood. All receptors come from a man older than 75 in good health. CDR3s include the opening cysteine and the closing phenylalanine or tryptophan. The D gene is left open where the match is weak. Size is omitted from some rows. Given values are once, few, many or a class for expanded clones.

V,J,size,D,DNA,CDR3
TRBV7-2,TRBJ2-5,few,TRBD2,TGTGCCAGCAGCTTAGCGCGTCTAACTAGCGGAAGGGAGACCCAGTACTTC,CASSLARLTSGRETQYF
TRBV9,TRBJ2-7,many,TRBD2,TGTGCCAGCAGCGTTTCTAGCGGGAGCTACGAGCAGTACTTC,CASSVSSGSYEQYF
TRBV5-6,TRBJ1-1,NA,TRBD1,TGTGCCAGCAGCTCCATACAGGGGAGAGCTTTCTTT,CASSSIQGRAFF
TRBV7-9,TRBJ2-1,few,TRBD2,TGTGCCAGCAGCGAAGGACTAGCGGGAGCTAATGAGCAGTTCTTC,CASSEGLAGANEQFF
TRBV21-1,TRBJ2-1,NA,NA,TGTGCCAGCAGCAAAGCTGGGATAAACTACAATGAGCAGTTCTTC,CASSKAGINYNEQFF
TRBV29-1,TRBJ1-2,NA,NA,TGCAGCGTTGAGGTGCCAGGGAGTCGCTATGGCTACACCTTC,CSVEVPGSRYGYTF
TRBV12-3/TRBV12-4,TRBJ2-3,once,NA,TGTGCCAGCAGGGCAAGGTTCGGCACAGATACGCAGTATTTT,CASRARFGTDTQYF
TRBV12-3/TRBV12-4,TRBJ2-7,NA,TRBD1,TGTGCCAGCAGTACCCGGACAGGACTCTCCTACGAGCAGTACTTC,CASSTRTGLSYEQYF
TRBV13,TRBJ1-2,NA,NA,TGTGCCAGCAGCTTAGGCCTTTACGGCAGATCCAACTATGACTACACCTTC,CASSLGLYGRSNYDYTF
TRBV7-2,TRBJ1-5,NA,NA,TGTGCCAGCAGCCCCTGGACAGCTAGCAATCAGCCCCAGCATTTT,CASSPWTASNQPQHF
TRBV12-3/TRBV12-4,TRBJ2-3,NA,TRBD2,TGTGCCAGCAGTGTACTAGCGGGAGCGGTTACGCAGTATTTT,CASSVLAGAVTQYF
TRBV10-3,TRBJ2-7,once,NA,TGTGCCACCAGGCCCGGGGCGAGCCCCTACGAGCAGTACTTC,CATRPGASPYEQYF
TRBV5-1,TRBJ2-3,many,TRBD1,TGCGCCAGCAGCTACCGGGACAGGGAGGCAGATACGCAGTATTTT,CASSYRDREADTQYF
TRBV20-1,TRBJ1-2,NA,NA,TGCAGTGCTAGAGGGGGGACACCCAGGGGTGGCTACACCTTC,CSARGGTPRGGYTF
TRBV7-8,TRBJ2-5,NA,NA,TGTGCCAGCAGCTTAGGAAATGTGTTCCGGCGGGAGACCCAGTACTTC,CASSLGNVFRRETQYF
TRBV29-1,TRBJ2-7,few,NA,TGCAGCGCCGCGACATCGAGCTCCTACGAGCAGTACTTC,CSAATSSSYEQYF
TRBV5-1,TRBJ2-1,NA,TRBD2,TGCGCCAGCAGCCCAAGGACAGGTAGCGGGAGAGACTACAATGAGCAGTTCTTC,CASSPRTGSGRDYNEQFF
TRBV6-1,TRBJ1-1,NA,TRBD1,TGTGCCAGCACCGGAGGGGGCTACACTGAAGCTTTCTTT,CASTGGGYTEAFF
TRBV20-1,TRBJ2-3,NA,TRBD2,TGCAGTGGGACTAGCGGGGGGATCACAGATACGCAGTATTTT,CSGTSGGITDTQYF
TRBV7-2,TRBJ1-2,many,NA,TGTGCCAGCAGCTTAAGGGCGTCGGGGGAAGATGGCTACACCTTC,CASSLRASGEDGYTF
TRBV9,TRBJ2-3,NA,NA,TGTGCCAGCAGCGTAGGCCAGTGGAACGGAGATACGCAGTATTTT,CASSVGQWNGDTQYF
TRBV20-1,TRBJ2-5,NA,NA,TGCAGTGCTACACTGGGCCTTCAAGAGACCCAGTACTTC,CSATLGLQETQYF
TRBV7-6,TRBJ2-3,NA,TRBD2,TGTGCCAGCAGCTTAGCGGGTAGCGGGAGGTACGCAGATACGCGGTATTTT,CASSLAGSGRYADTRYF
TRBV18,TRBJ1-6,NA,NA,TGTGCCAGCACGACAATGACAGGACGGAATTCACCCCTCCACTTT,CASTTMTGRNSPLHF
TRBV7-2,TRBJ2-2,NA,NA,TGTGCCAGCAGCTTCTTCCCAGGGTACACCGGGGAGCTGTTTTTT,CASSFFPGYTGELFF
TRBV30,TRBJ1-4,NA,NA,TGTGCCTGCACTGGCGAACAGTCGAATGAAAAACTGTTTTTT,CACTGEQSNEKLFF
TRBV27,TRBJ1-2,few,TRBD1,TGTGCCAGCAGTCTGGGACAGGGAGACTATGGCTACACCTTC,CASSLGQGDYGYTF
TRBV24-1,TRBJ1-5,NA,TRBD1,TGTGCCACCAGTGACGCAACCCGGGACAGAAATCAGCCCCAGCATTTT,CATSDATRDRNQPQHF
TRBV28,TRBJ1-1,NA,TRBD1,TGTGCCAGCAGCATCACAGGGGGGACTGAAGCTTTCTTT,CASSITGGTEAFF
TRBV2,TRBJ2-1,many,NA,TGTGCCAGCAGACGGGACTCGCAATCCTCACAGTTCTTC,CASRRDSQSSQFF
TRBV29-1,TRBJ2-7,many,NA,TGCAGCGTTCGGGGAGGCCCTCGCGAGCAGTACTTC,CSVRGGPREQYF
TRBV27,TRBJ2-4,NA,NA,TGTGCCAGCTGGTGGGGGATCGCCAAAAACATTCAGTACTTC,CASWWGIAKNIQYF
TRBV5-1,TRBJ2-5,NA,TRBD2,TGCGCCAGCAGCTTGAACCGAGCGGGAGGTATGGAGACCCAGTACTTC,CASSLNRAGGMETQYF
TRBV18,TRBJ1-4,NA,NA,TGTGCCAGCTCGCCGAGGACGCCCGCAACTAATGAAAAACTGTTTTTT,CASSPRTPATNEKLFF
TRBV18,TRBJ2-1,NA,NA,TGTGCCAGCTCACCACAGGGGACTTACGACAATGAGCAGTTCTTC,CASSPQGTYDNEQFF
TRBV20-1,TRBJ1-1,many,NA,TGCAGTGCTAGAGAAGGGGGGACTGAAGCTTTCTTT,CSAREGGTEAFF
TRBV20-1,TRBJ1-5,NA,NA,TGCAGTGCTAGAGCCGGTGACGTGGGGAATCAGCCCCAGCATTTT,CSARAGDVGNQPQHF
TRBV20-1,TRBJ2-4,NA,NA,TGCAGTGCTCGAGCCAGCGGTAAAAACATTCAGTACTTC,CSARASGKNIQYF
TRBV20-1,TRBJ2-1,few,NA,TGCAGTGCTAGCCGGGGCGATGAGCAGTTCTTC,CSASRGDEQFF
TRBV7-9,TRBJ2-4,NA,NA,TGTGCCAGCAGCTTAGTTTCGGGAAGGGGGAACATTCAGTACTTC,CASSLVSGRGNIQYF
TRBV11-3,TRBJ1-1,few,NA,TGTGCCAGCAGCTTAGGGGGCTCTAAAACAGGTGAAGCTTTCTTT,CASSLGGSKTGEAFF
TRBV7-3,TRBJ2-7,NA,TRBD1,TGTGCCAGCAGCACCGTGACAGGGAGCTCCTACGAGCAGTACTTC,CASSTVTGSSYEQYF
TRBV20-1,TRBJ2-2,NA,NA,TGCAGTGCTAGGAAAGGGGGGGGACGCAACACCGGGGAGCTGTTTTTT,CSARKGGGRNTGELFF
TRBV7-9,TRBJ2-1,NA,TRBD2,TGTGCCAGCAGCTTCCAACCAGGACTAGCGGGGATCGATGAGCAGTTCTTC,CASSFQPGLAGIDEQFF
TRBV7-2,TRBJ1-1,NA,TRBD1,TGTGCCAGCAGCCAAGACAGGGCGGGCCGGGAGACTGAAGCTTTCTTT,CASSQDRAGRETEAFF
TRBV6-4,TRBJ2-7,once,TRBD2,TGTGCCAGCAGTAACCCTGTGGGAGGGAGAAATGAGCAGTACTTC,CASSNPVGGRNEQYF
TRBV20-1,TRBJ2-3,NA,NA,TGCAGTGCCATTCTAGACGGCCCAGATACGCAGTATTTT,CSAILDGPDTQYF
TRBV20-1,TRBJ2-1,NA,TRBD2,TGCAGTGTTAGAGAGACTAGCGGACTCAATGAGCAGTTCTTC,CSVRETSGLNEQFF
TRBV9,TRBJ2-3,NA,TRBD2,TGTGCCAGCAGCGTAGCTACTAGCGGGAGGCTTAGCACAGATACGCAGTATTTT,CASSVATSGRLSTDTQYF
TRBV20-1,TRBJ1-5,NA,NA,TGCAGTGCTGTCGACAGGACGGAGCAGCCCCAGCATTTT,CSAVDRTEQPQHF
TRBV27,TRBJ2-6,few,TRBD2,TGTGCCAGCAGGTCGACTAGCGCTGGGGCCAACGTCCTGACTTTC,CASRSTSAGANVLTF
TRBV28,TRBJ2-1,NA,TRBD2,TGTGCCAGCAGGAACCCTAGCGGCACATACAATGAGCAGTTCTTC,CASRNPSGTYNEQFF
TRBV20-1,TRBJ2-3,NA,TRBD1,TGCAGTGCTAGTTCCCCGGACAGGACCACAGATACGCAGTATTTT,CSASSPDRTTDTQYF
TRBV5-1,TRBJ2-5,NA,TRBD1,TGCGCCAGCAGCTCACCCTTCTTGGACAGGGAAAAGACCCAGTACTTC,CASSSPFLDREKTQYF
TRBV6-5,TRBJ2-1,once,NA,TGTGCCAGCAAACCGGGGTGGGGGCCTTTCAATGAGCAGTTCTTC,CASKPGWGPFNEQFF
TRBV5-1,TRBJ2-3,NA,NA,TGCGCCAGCAGCTGGCAGGGACGGCCAGATACGCAGTATTTT,CASSWQGRPDTQYF
TRBV4-3,TRBJ2-7,NA,NA,TGCGTCAGCAGCCAAGATCTGTACACAAGCTCCTACGAGCAGTACTTC,CVSSQDLYTSSYEQYF
TRBV28,TRBJ2-1,few,TRBD1,TGTGCCAGCAACAAAGGAGGGACAGGGGTTAGGAATGAGCAGTTCTTC,CASNKGGTGVRNEQFF
TRBV2,TRBJ1-1,NA,NA,TGTGCCAGCAATCACAGGGACATGAACACTGAAGCTTTCTTT,CASNHRDMNTEAFF